The 15 T cell receptor beta chains below were found in one sample sequenced in a study of blood T cell repertoires in COVID-19. TCRdb's copy holds only in-frame clones and misses some; the assay was immunoSEQ multiplex PCR. The sample records about 220,000 clones, roughly 88% being singletons. Material for sequencing was PBMCs or T cells enriched from blood (not recorded which). Every receptor here comes from a woman aged 45-59 years with acute COVID-19.

The V call is TRBV6-4, the J call TRBJ2-3; D is uncertain. CDR3 length equals 12 residues. Trimming removed 6 bases from V and 0 bases from J, with 4 bases in between. The V gene's germline CDR1 is MRHNA and CDR2 SNTAGT. In nucleotides, the CDR3 is TGTGCCAGCAGACAGAGCACAGATACGCAGTATTTT. Its protein product is CASRQSTDTQYF.

The rearrangement links TRBV2 to TRBJ2-2; maybe TRBD2 (6 bases). Per germline, CDR1 SNHLY and CDR2 FYNNEI. V lost 7 bases and J lost 7, with 13 bases in between. CDR3 length: 13 amino acids. CDR3 region: CASILGGSGELFF. In DNA, the CDR3 is TGTGCCAGCATATTGGGGGGAAGCGGGGAGCTGTTTTTT.

This rearrangement joins TRBV5-4 to TRBJ1-1; TRBD1 is a possible D gene (5 bases). V was shortened by 0 bases and J by 5 bases, with 14 bases between the two germline ends. The germline gives CDR1 SGHNT, CDR2 YYREEE (reference sequence). The CDR3 sequence is 15 residues long. CDR3 amino acids: CASSLGSRVDTEAFF. The CDR3 bases are TGTGCCAGCAGCTTGGGGAGCAGGGTTGATACTGAAGCTTTCTTT.

The V call is TRBV28, the J call TRBJ2-5, with 7 bases aligning to TRBD1. This CDR3 contains 14 residues. Per the germline V gene, CDR1 is MDHEN and CDR2 is SYDVKM. The J segment lost 2 bases and the V segment lost 4 bases, leaving 4 bases of the junction unmatched. CDR3 sequence reads: CASSSGQLQETQYF. The CDR3 DNA reads TGTGCCAGCAGTTCGGGACAGCTTCAAGAGACCCAGTACTTC.

The chain recombines TRBV4-2 with TRBJ2-7; 9 positions match TRBD2. CDR3 length equals 15 residues. Germline V lookup: CDR1 LGHNA, CDR2 YNFKEQ. Germline trimming cut 4 bases from V and 0 bases from J; bases unmatched to any gene: 4. CDR3 amino acids: CASSPTTSGSYEQYF. CDR3 nucleotides: TGTGCCAGCAGCCCAACGACTAGCGGCTCCTACGAGCAGTACTTC.

J is TRBJ1-1 and V is TRBV5-5; no clear D gene. The CDR3 totals 16 residues. V shed 4 bases and J shed 5 bases, with 21 bases lying between them. Looked up from germline, CDR1 is SGHKS and CDR2 is YYEKEE (reference sequence). In DNA form, the CDR3 reads TGTGCCAGCAGCCCAATGACCCCTAGACGGGGAACTGAAGCTTTCTTT. Its protein product is CASSPMTPRRGTEAFF.

The J gene is TRBJ1-2, the V gene TRBV29-1; the match to TRBD1 covers 8 bases. Germline lookup yields CDR1 SQVTM and CDR2 ANQGSEA. This CDR3 has 16 residues. V was clipped by 2 bases and J by 2 bases; unmatched bases: 10. In DNA, the CDR3 is TGCAGCGTTGAAAGATCGAGACAGGGGAAGAACTATGGCTACACCTTC. Translated, it gives CSVERSRQGKNYGYTF.

The CDR3 region has the DNA TGTGCCAGCAGCGCTCAGGGTTCTGGCTACACCTTC. It yields the protein CASSAQGSGYTF. The rearrangement links TRBV7-3 to TRBJ1-2, with D maybe TRBD1 (5 bases). Trimming removed 5 bases at V and 7 bases at J, with 11 bases between. This CDR3 contains 12 residues. The germline V gene has CDR1 SGHTA and CDR2 FQGTGA.

V and J are TRBV7-2 and TRBJ1-1, with a tentative D call TRBD1 (6 bases). Trimming cost V 3 bases and J 4 bases, with 15 bases left between them. The CDR3 loop spans 15 amino acids. Per germline, CDR1 SGHTA and CDR2 FQGNSA. The CDR3 is CASSFAYRAVTEAFF. The CDR3 DNA reads TGTGCCAGCAGCTTTGCCTACAGGGCGGTCACTGAAGCTTTCTTT. Full variable domain (remainder filled in from reference TRBV7-2 and TRBJ1-1): GAGVSQSPSNKVTEKGKDVELRCDPISGHTALYWYRQSLGQGLEFLIYFQGNSAPDKSGLPSDRFSAERTGGSVSTLTIQRTQQEDSAVYLCASSFAYRAVTEAFFGQGTRLTVV.

V gene TRBV27 combines with J gene TRBJ1-5; 7 nucleotides match TRBD1. This CDR3 spans 15 amino acids. The V gene end was trimmed by 6 bases and the J gene end by 0 bases; junction bases not matched to a gene: 5. The germline V gene encodes CDR1 MNHEY and CDR2 SMNVEV (reference sequence). The CDR3 DNA reads TGTGCCAGCAGAATACAGGGGTTTAGCAATCAGCCCCAGCATTTT. This encodes CASRIQGFSNQPQHF.

This chain links TRBV27 with TRBJ2-4; TRBD1 might be the D (6 bases). The CDR3 consists of 15 residues. Germline values: CDR1 MNHEY, CDR2 SMNVEV (reference sequence). Trimming cost V 2 bases and J 6 bases, with 14 bases left between them. CDR3 nucleotide sequence: TGTGCCAGCAGTTTACAGGGGAGAAGGGGAAACATTCAGTACTTC. This translates into CASSLQGRRGNIQYF.

This clone has just one count. V gene TRBV7-8 combines with J gene TRBJ1-4; 9 bases agree with TRBD1. In germline, CDR1 is SGHVS, CDR2 FQNEAQ. The CDR3 has 13 residues. The V segment lost 5 bases and the J segment 8 bases; nucleotides outside the gene matches: 3. The CDR3 region is CASSRGTGEKLFF. CDR3 bases: TGTGCCAGCAGCCGGGGGACAGGGGAAAAACTGTTTTTT. Full variable domain (rest looked up from reference TRBV7-8 and TRBJ1-4): GAGVSQSPRYKVAKRGQDVALRCDPISGHVSLFWYQQALGQGPEFLTYFQNEAQLDKSGLPSDRFFAERPEGSVSTLKIQRTQQEDSAVYLCASSRGTGEKLFFGSGTQLSVL.

This clone was counted a single time. The rearrangement joins TRBV9 to TRBJ1-6, with D uncertain. The CDR3 contains 14 residues. Germline CDR1 SGDLS, CDR2 YYNGEE. Trimming pared 4 bases from V and 2 bases from J, leaving 7 bases between. Here the CDR3 DNA reads TGTGCCAGCAGCTACTCGACCTATAATTCACCCCTCCACTTT. This codes for CASSYSTYNSPLHF.

The V and J genes are TRBV6-1 and TRBJ1-5; 10 positions agree with TRBD1. Germline CDR1 and CDR2: MNHNS and SASEGT. The CDR3 is 15 residues long. Trimming cost V 2 bases and J 7 bases; bases outside gene matches: 5. DNA for the CDR3: TGTGCCAGCAGTGAAAGACAGGGGGCAGGGCAGCCCCAGCATTTT. Protein: CASSERQGAGQPQHF.

In its sample, this clone ranks as medium-sized. The CDR3 sequence is CASSLSGVHQPQHF. The DNA for the CDR3 is TGTGCCAGCAGCTTATCAGGGGTCCATCAGCCCCAGCATTTT. The chain has TRBV5-6 and TRBJ1-5; the D gene is possibly TRBD1 (6 bases). V dropped 2 bases and J dropped 5 bases, with 11 bases sitting between them. This CDR3 is built from 14 residues. Germline V lookup: CDR1 SGHDT, CDR2 YYEEEE.